Below, one T cell receptor (beta chain) is given with its context. The specificity of this receptor is unknown. No qualities accompany the bases; no much larger clone lies one base away. This entry belongs to a study of OX40 agonist ivuxolimab in advanced cancers. With regard to the full study: The costimulatory receptor OX40 (CD134) was targeted by ivuxolimab, a fully human IgG2 agonistic monoclonal antibody. Intravenous ivuxolimab was administered to patients every 2 weeks at six dose levels: 0.01, 0.1, 0.3, 1.5, 3 and 10 mg/kg. Among the 50 to 55 dose-escalation patients, around 19 had hepatocellular carcinoma, roughly 15 melanoma, 9 renal cell carcinoma and 9 head and neck cancer. In the dose-escalation cohort, more than 80% of patients were male, and the mean age was around 65 years with a range of roughly 20 to 85. Patients were allowed to have had prior anti-PD-1, anti-PD-L1 or anti-CTLA-4 therapy, and around two fifths of the dose-escalation patients had been treated with checkpoint inhibitors. Partial responses were achieved by three dose-escalation patients, of whom one had hepatocellular carcinoma and two had cutaneous melanoma. Peripheral TCRbeta sequencing was intended to test whether TCR sequence diversity was altered and clonal T-cell expansion was caused by ivuxolimab. The paper covers the monotherapy dose-escalation part of the phase I ivuxolimab trial, which included N of about 50 patients.

Broad study findings and their caveats: After ivuxolimab, CD8+ T cells had more expanded clones than CD4+ T cells on average. Clonal expansion of both CD4+ and CD8+ blood T cells was observed from baseline to week 6 at doses 0.1 to 3.0 mg/kg. Low levels of normalized T-cell clonal expansion were also seen in some patients who did not respond. In the 0.1-3.0 mg/kg groups, partial responders had among the lowest normalized peripheral clonal expansion, particularly in CD8+ T cells. The antigen specificity of the peripheral T cells that underwent clonal expansion was not determined.

The trial excluded patients who had a history of autoimmune disease or who were on systemic immunosuppression. In every dose cohort, peripheral blood was drawn for TCR sequencing at baseline, cycle 4 day 1, and cycle 7 day 1. Samples came from an open-label, multicenter, first-in-human phase I dose-escalation trial of ivuxolimab. The trial enrolled adults with locally advanced or metastatic head and neck squamous cell, hepatocellular, melanoma or renal cell carcinoma. Before TCR sequencing, CD4+ T cells and CD8+ T cells were sorted from peripheral blood as separate populations. For sequencing of the TCRbeta CDR3 region, genomic DNA was extracted from the sorted cells. The immunoSEQ Assay was used to sequence the TCRbeta CDR3 regions. TCRdb holds this immuneACCESS table with in-frame rearrangements only. Some clones are missing; in checked studies, unresolved V genes explain under half, and the rest has no known cause. The sample table lists fewer than 100,000 clones, around four fifths of them with a count of one. Clones ranked in the top ten supply 0.76% of the sample.

Sample: CD4+ or CD8+ T cells sorted from blood, taken in a trial of the OX40 agonist ivuxolimab. This receptor was taken from an adult with an advanced solid tumor such as melanoma, head and neck, liver or kidney cancer.

The CDR3 in this case is CASRGGLAGTDTQYF. The nucleotide sequence is TGTGCCAGCCGGGGCGGACTAGCGGGGACAGATACGCAGTATTTT. The chain joins TRBV11-2 to TRBJ2-3; 12 bases in the junction line up with TRBD2. The germline V gene supplies CDR1 SGHAT and CDR2 FQNNGV. The CDR3 measures 15 amino acids from cysteine to phenylalanine. Here the CDR3 DNA is all that survives: 45 bases in frame from base 1. Germline trimming: 8 bases from V, 3 bases from J; junction bases outside gene matches: 6. The full variable domain, completed from the reference TRBV11-2 and TRBJ2-3 proteins outside the CDR3, reads EAGVAQSPRYKIIEKRQSVAFWCNPISGHATLYWYQQILGQGPKLLIQFQNNGVVDDSQLPKDRFSAERLKGVDSTLKIQPAKLEDSAVYLCASRGGLAGTDTQYFGPGTRLTVL.